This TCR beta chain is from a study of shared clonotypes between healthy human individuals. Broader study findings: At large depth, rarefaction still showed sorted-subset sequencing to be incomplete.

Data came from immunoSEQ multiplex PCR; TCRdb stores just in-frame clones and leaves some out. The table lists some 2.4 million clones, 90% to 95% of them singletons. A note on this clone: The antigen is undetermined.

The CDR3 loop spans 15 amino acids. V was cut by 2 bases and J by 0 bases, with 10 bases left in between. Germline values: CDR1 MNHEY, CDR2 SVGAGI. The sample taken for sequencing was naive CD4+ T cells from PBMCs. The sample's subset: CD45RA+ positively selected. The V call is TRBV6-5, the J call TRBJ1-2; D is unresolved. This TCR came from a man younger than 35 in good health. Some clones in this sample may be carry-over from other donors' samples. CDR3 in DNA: TGTGCCAGCAGTTACCGGTCAGCGCCTAACTATGGCTACACCTTC. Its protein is CASSYRSAPNYGYTF.